These T cell receptor beta chains were read from a single sample in a study of response to subunit inactivated influenza vaccine. MiXCR, run by TCRdb on the RT-PCR reads, gives a single entry per CDR3 protein. The sample has roughly 650,000 distinct CDR3 sequences; 14% are singletons. This sample comprised PBMCs from blood, obtained roughly 15 days before vaccination. The receptors were gathered from a man aged 45-65 years who received an inactivated influenza vaccine. Each CDR3 is given with its conserved first and last residue. Fields, in order: clone size, D gene, V gene, J gene, CDR3 protein, CDR3 DNA. The D gene is left open where the match is weak. Part of the rows lack a size; the others show once, few, many or a class for expanded clones.

>.|.|TRBV5-1|TRBJ2-4
CASSFGQTENIQYF
TGCGCCAGCAGCTTTGGACAGACAGAAAACATTCAGTACTTC
>.|TRBD1|TRBV19|TRBJ1-6
CASSGTGMNSPLHF
TGTGCCAGTAGCGGGACAGGGATGAATTCACCCCTCCACTTT
>few|TRBD1|TRBV18|TRBJ2-7
CASSPPGQGSLQYF
TGTGCCAGCTCACCTCCGGGACAGGGGAGCCTCCAGTACTTC
>.|.|TRBV27|TRBJ2-6
CASSLEGGPLSGANVLTF
TGTGCTAGCAGTTTAGAGGGGGGGCCTCTCTCTGGGGCCAACGTCCTGACTTTC
>.|TRBD1|TRBV12-3/TRBV12-4|TRBJ2-2
CASRPRQGAGELFF
TGTGCCAGCAGGCCACGACAGGGCGCCGGGGAGCTGTTTTTT
>.|TRBD1|TRBV28|TRBJ2-7
CASSLTGVFSPYEQYF
TGTGCCAGCAGTCTCACAGGGGTCTTTTCCCCCTACGAGCAGTACTTC
>.|TRBD2|TRBV29-1|TRBJ2-1
CSVEVTGLGSEQFF
TGCAGCGTTGAAGTAACGGGACTAGGAAGTGAGCAGTTCTTC
>few|.|TRBV2|TRBJ1-5
CASREGLLNQPQHF
TGTGCCAGCAGGGAGGGCCTCCTCAATCAGCCCCAGCATTTT
>.|TRBD1|TRBV12-3/TRBV12-4|TRBJ2-2
CASSPDRVGGELFF
TGTGCCAGCAGTCCAGACAGGGTTGGGGGGGAGCTGTTTTTT
>.|.|TRBV3-1|TRBJ1-1
CASSQDSGRRDTEAFF
TGTGCCAGCAGCCAAGATTCGGGAAGGCGCGACACTGAAGCTTTCTTT
>.|TRBD1|TRBV25-1|TRBJ1-2
CASSETGGANYGYTF
TGTGCCAGCAGTGAGACAGGGGGCGCAAACTATGGCTACACCTTC
>few|TRBD1|TRBV20-1|TRBJ2-3
CSARPGTEGTDTQYF
TGCAGTGCTCGACCCGGGACAGAAGGCACAGATACGCAGTATTTT
>.|.|TRBV5-1|TRBJ2-7
CASSPARQLIYEQYF
TGCGCCAGCAGCCCCGCCAGACAGTTAATTTACGAGCAGTACTTC
>.|.|TRBV6-1|TRBJ2-2
CASSQSFTNTGELFF
TGTGCCAGTTCCCAGAGTTTTACGAACACCGGGGAGCTGTTTTTT
>few|.|TRBV28|TRBJ2-7
CASSLWRTRTSYEQYF
TGTGCCAGCAGTTTATGGAGGACAAGGACCTCCTACGAGCAGTACTTC
>few|.|TRBV12-3/TRBV12-4|TRBJ2-6
CASSTRGTGANVLTF
TGTGCCAGCAGCACGCGGGGAACCGGGGCCAACGTCCTGACTTTC
>once|TRBD1|TRBV7-9|TRBJ2-7
CASNILGQGNEQYF
TGTGCCAGCAACATCCTGGGACAGGGGAACGAGCAGTACTTC
>few|.|TRBV29-1|TRBJ2-7
CSALDSKYEQYF
TGCAGCGCGTTGGACAGCAAGTACGAGCAGTACTTC
>few|TRBD2|TRBV5-4|TRBJ2-1
CASSFGAAGGNEQFF
TGTGCCAGCAGCTTCGGGGCGGCGGGGGGGAATGAGCAGTTCTTC
>.|TRBD1|TRBV7-6|TRBJ2-5
CASSLMGQGMGETQYF
TGTGCCAGCAGCTTAATGGGACAGGGAATGGGCGAGACCCAGTACTTC
>.|TRBD2|TRBV12-3/TRBV12-4|TRBJ2-3
CASRLSGGSTDTQYF
TGTGCCAGCCGACTGAGCGGGGGAAGCACAGATACGCAGTATTTT
>few|TRBD1|TRBV29-1|TRBJ1-2
CSVRGTGGIVGNGYTF
TGCAGCGTTAGAGGGACAGGAGGCATCGTGGGGAATGGCTACACCTTC
>many|.|TRBV6-1|TRBJ2-2
CASTQQARLGGELFF
TGTGCCAGCACCCAACAGGCCCGGTTGGGCGGGGAGCTGTTTTTT
>few|TRBD1|TRBV7-9|TRBJ1-2
CASSLEGAPNYGYTF
TGTGCCAGCAGCTTAGAGGGGGCCCCTAACTATGGCTACACCTTC
>few|TRBD2|TRBV7-2|TRBJ2-5
CASGRAGGRETQYF
TGTGCCAGCGGTCGAGCGGGAGGAAGAGAGACCCAGTACTTC
>few|.|TRBV9|TRBJ2-7
CASSRGGGAVYEQYF
TGTGCCAGCAGCCGAGGAGGGGGGGCAGTCTACGAGCAGTACTTC
>.|TRBD1|TRBV16|TRBJ1-5
CASSQSGTGREQPQHF
TGTGCCAGCAGCCAATCGGGGACAGGGCGAGAACAGCCCCAGCATTTT
>.|.|TRBV7-9|TRBJ2-1
CASSSAESSYNEQFF
TGTGCCAGCAGCTCTGCTGAGAGCTCCTACAATGAGCAGTTCTTC
>.|.|TRBV14|TRBJ2-5
CASSQWEGETQYF
TGTGCCAGCAGCCAATGGGAAGGGGAGACCCAGTACTTC
>few|.|TRBV20-1|TRBJ2-1
CSARYPPGAYNEQFF
TGCAGTGCTAGATATCCCCCGGGAGCCTACAATGAGCAGTTCTTC
>.|TRBD1|TRBV27|TRBJ1-5
CASSETGGQPQHF
TGTGCCAGCAGTGAGACAGGGGGTCAGCCCCAGCATTTT
>few|TRBD1|TRBV7-2|TRBJ1-2
CASSLASQRTGVGYTF
TGTGCCAGCAGCTTAGCGTCCCAGAGAACAGGGGTTGGCTACACCTTC
>few|.|TRBV10-3|TRBJ2-5
CAISEVRGGGPKETQYF
TGTGCCATCAGTGAGGTGAGGGGGGGAGGACCGAAAGAGACCCAGTACTTC
>many|TRBD2|TRBV29-1|TRBJ2-1
CSVETGLAYNEQFF
TGCAGCGTTGAAACTGGACTAGCATACAATGAGCAGTTCTTC
>.|.|TRBV12-3/TRBV12-4|TRBJ2-1
CASRTSSPGNEQFF
TGTGCCAGCAGGACCTCCAGCCCGGGCAATGAGCAGTTCTTC
>many|.|TRBV27|TRBJ2-2
CASTPAGVNTGELFF
TGTGCCAGCACTCCCGCAGGGGTGAACACCGGGGAGCTGTTTTTT
>.|TRBD2|TRBV18|TRBJ2-2
CASSPRRGSTGELFF
TGTGCCAGCTCACCACGGCGGGGGAGTACCGGGGAGCTGTTTTTT
>few|.|TRBV29-1|TRBJ1-1
CSVEVGLNTEAFF
TGCAGCGTTGAAGTTGGATTGAACACTGAAGCTTTCTTT
>few|TRBD1|TRBV18|TRBJ1-5
CASSWTGGQGNQPQHF
TGTGCCAGCTCATGGACAGGGGGGCAAGGCAATCAGCCCCAGCATTTT
>few|TRBD1|TRBV2|TRBJ1-4
CASNGQGSEKLFF
TGTGCCAGCAATGGACAGGGGTCGGAAAAACTGTTTTTT
>many|.|TRBV28|TRBJ1-5
CASSSWRRSRVGNQPQHF
TGTGCCAGCAGTTCCTGGAGAAGGTCCAGGGTGGGCAATCAGCCCCAGCATTTT